Included here is one T cell receptor beta chain sequence, with context. This clone showed up just a few times. The antigen it recognizes is unknown. No much larger clone exists at a distance of one base, and base qualities are not known. For this chain, trimming is 5 bases at the V end and 0 bases at the J end, and the number of junction bases without a gene match is 12. Sequences KGHSH (CDR1) and LQKENI (CDR2) are obtained from the germline V gene. Including the terminal cysteine and phenylalanine, the CDR3 comprises 17 residues. CDR3 DNA is the only sequence kept; it has 51 bases, read in frame from the first base. Healthy HIV-negative adults with no recently reported acute infections or vaccinations were included as donors. Every donor was a Caucasian adult residing in Nashville, Tennessee, USA. CD4+ T cells were enriched by magnetic negative selection, after which naive cells were positively selected on CD45RA and the negative fraction was taken as the memory subset. Blood was collected by leukapheresis, and PBMCs were isolated by Ficoll-Histopaque density gradient centrifugation and then cryopreserved in liquid nitrogen vapor phase. Analytical flow cytometry was used to check the purity and quantity of each magnetically sorted T cell population. Each sorted fraction had its genomic DNA isolated and then quantified by UV absorbance on a Nanodrop 2000c.

The source of the sample is a study of shared clonotypes between healthy human individuals (dated by TCRdb to the early 2020s). For the wider study: The cohort included three men and a couple of women between 18 and 49 years of age. The study deeply sequenced blood TCR repertoires of about five healthy adults to estimate repertoire size and the extent of clonotype sharing between individuals. For each donor, CD4 naive and CD4 memory were each given three plates, CD8 naive was given two plates, and CD8 memory was given one plate. Between about 0.85 and 9.5 billion PBMCs per donor were obtained by leukapheresis. Different laboratories and diverse techniques were used to prepare libraries and sequence TCR repertoires, to increase sequencing depth and limit assay-specific biases. Study-wide findings and limitations: Across four donors, around 5% of naive CD4, roughly 3.5% of naive CD8, 2% to 2.5% of memory CD4, and approximately 0.42% of memory CD8 clonotypes were shared. Pairwise subsampling indicated that sequencing depth was expected to affect the degree of clonotype sharing among donors. Only blood was sampled, and tissue TCR repertoires likely differ from those in blood. Rarefaction of sorted-subset datasets indicated incomplete sequencing despite the large sequencing depth. Clonotypes shared by all four sorted-subset donors showed higher generation probabilities than non-shared clonotypes. Estimated clonotype richness was generally larger for naive than for memory subsets. The genetic and exposure-history diversity represented was limited by the small number of donors.

Using the deep immunoSEQ assay, multiplex PCR amplified TCR CDR3 regions from genomic DNA. Extracted genomic DNA from each cell subset was spread evenly across all wells of several immunoSEQ 96-well plates, with each plate serving as a replicate. For sorted subsets, each replicate PCR was loaded with 200 to 250 ng genomic DNA, equivalent to 32,000 or so T cell genomes. The purified libraries were quantified using a Qubit 3.0 fluorometer, sized with a Bioanalyzer 2100, and then quantified again using the KAPA Library Quantification kit. Every immunoSEQ 96-well plate was sequenced on a dedicated single-read 150-cycle Illumina NextSeq 550 flow cell. In the source study's methods: Because only junctional sequences without quality scores were contained in the immunoSEQ output, filtering matching that applied to full-length reads could not be performed. To assign V/J genes and CDR3, sequences were annotated using PyIR, a Python wrapper for IgBLAST v1.9, with IMGT germline references. Reads with weak V/J assignments (E-value above 1e-6), missing CDR3, stop codons, out-of-frame junctions, or ambiguous translated residues were removed. A V3J clonotype was defined by an identical inferred V gene, J gene, and CDR3 amino acid sequence. Percentage overlap between repertoires was computed as shared unique clonotypes divided by the size of the smaller repertoire. Three approaches were used to assess repertoire richness: RTK rarefaction, the Chao1 estimator, and Recon v2.1 estimates of unobserved clonotypes. For all TCRbeta clonotypes obtained by the gDNA method from four donors, generation probabilities were computed with OLGA. Drawn from immuneACCESS, this table holds only the in-frame rearrangements with V and J called that TCRdb kept. Clones are partly lost; checked studies trace under half to an unresolved V gene and leave the rest unexplained. V and J calls and clone size are copied from that table; D and trimming were computed from the DNA. Here the sample has roughly 2,500,000 clones; approximately 94% occur a single time. The ten biggest clones cover around 0.37% of the sample.

The chain couples TRBV18 to TRBJ2-7; 8 nucleotides in the junction match TRBD1. The receptor's source is a man between 18 and 35 years old in good health. Some clones in this sample may be carry-over from other donors' samples. The sample comprised naive CD4+ T cells from PBMCs. This sample's cell subset or site label indicates: CD45RA+ positively selected. Read as DNA, the sequence is TGTGCCAGCTCAGCACTAGCTCGGACAGGGCCCTCCTACGAGCAGTACTTC. The resulting protein is CASSALARTGPSYEQYF.